The next 6 T cell receptor beta chains were all read from a single sample in a study of response to subunit inactivated influenza vaccine. TCRdb independently ran MiXCR on the RT-PCR reads; one entry per CDR3 protein. The table lists 300,000 to 350,000 distinct CDR3 sequences, 20% to 25% of them singletons. The sequencing used PBMCs from blood, collected around 22 months after vaccination. The receptors originated from a man aged 45 to 70 who received an inactivated influenza vaccine.

J is TRBJ1-2 and V is TRBV12-3 or TRBV12-4, with D possibly matching TRBD1 (6 bases). V lost 0 bases and J 4 bases, leaving 12 bases between the germline ends. CDR3 length: 15 residues. This CDR3 reads CASSLATGYGYGYTF. The CDR3 bases are TGTGCCAGCAGTTTAGCGACAGGTTATGGCTATGGCTACACCTTC.

The table lists this clonotype with many counts. The chain is built from TRBV21-1 and TRBJ1-2. TRBV21-1 has pseudogene status. This CDR3 region has 13 residues. The CDR3 DNA reads TGTGCCAGCAGCCCTCAATGGTACTATGGCTACACCTTC. Translation: CASSPQWYYGYTF.

The V and J genes are TRBV7-2 and TRBJ2-2; no clear D. This CDR3 region has 16 residues. V was pared by 1 base and J by 5 bases, with 14 bases between. From germline, CDR1 is SGHTA and CDR2 FQGNSA. CDR3 DNA: TGTGCCAGCAGCTTAGGTGGGCGACCCGGGACCGGGGAGCTGTTTTTT. It specifies CASSLGGRPGTGELFF.

Only a few counts were recorded for this clonotype. The chain couples TRBV6-5 to TRBJ1-5; D not resolved. Trimming took off 4 bases at V and 0 bases at J, with 7 bases between the two ends. CDR1 MNHEY and CDR2 SVGAGI come from the germline V gene. The CDR3 covers 14 residues. CDR3: CASSSTNSNQPQHF. The CDR3 DNA reads as TGTGCCAGCAGTTCAACAAATAGCAATCAGCCCCAGCATTTT.

This clonotype appeared a few times. CDR3 region: CASSLGQGGKPQHF. DNA for the CDR3: TGTGCCAGCAGTTTAGGACAGGGTGGTAAGCCCCAGCATTTT. The J gene is TRBJ1-5, the V gene TRBV12-3 or TRBV12-4; TRBD1 matches at 7 bases. After removal of 1 base from V and 8 bases from J, the junction contained 5 bases not matched to a gene. The CDR3 runs to 14 residues.

This clonotype was seen more than once but under ten times. V and J are TRBV5-1 and TRBJ2-7; 9 positions match TRBD1. Germline CDR1 reads SGHRS; CDR2 reads YFSETQ. The ends lost 4 bases at V and 5 bases at J; junction bases unmatched: 7. The CDR3 runs to 14 residues. The CDR3 nucleotides read TGCGCCAGCAGCGATCCGACAGGGGGTCACGAGCAGTACTTC. Translating it yields CASSDPTGGHEQYF.